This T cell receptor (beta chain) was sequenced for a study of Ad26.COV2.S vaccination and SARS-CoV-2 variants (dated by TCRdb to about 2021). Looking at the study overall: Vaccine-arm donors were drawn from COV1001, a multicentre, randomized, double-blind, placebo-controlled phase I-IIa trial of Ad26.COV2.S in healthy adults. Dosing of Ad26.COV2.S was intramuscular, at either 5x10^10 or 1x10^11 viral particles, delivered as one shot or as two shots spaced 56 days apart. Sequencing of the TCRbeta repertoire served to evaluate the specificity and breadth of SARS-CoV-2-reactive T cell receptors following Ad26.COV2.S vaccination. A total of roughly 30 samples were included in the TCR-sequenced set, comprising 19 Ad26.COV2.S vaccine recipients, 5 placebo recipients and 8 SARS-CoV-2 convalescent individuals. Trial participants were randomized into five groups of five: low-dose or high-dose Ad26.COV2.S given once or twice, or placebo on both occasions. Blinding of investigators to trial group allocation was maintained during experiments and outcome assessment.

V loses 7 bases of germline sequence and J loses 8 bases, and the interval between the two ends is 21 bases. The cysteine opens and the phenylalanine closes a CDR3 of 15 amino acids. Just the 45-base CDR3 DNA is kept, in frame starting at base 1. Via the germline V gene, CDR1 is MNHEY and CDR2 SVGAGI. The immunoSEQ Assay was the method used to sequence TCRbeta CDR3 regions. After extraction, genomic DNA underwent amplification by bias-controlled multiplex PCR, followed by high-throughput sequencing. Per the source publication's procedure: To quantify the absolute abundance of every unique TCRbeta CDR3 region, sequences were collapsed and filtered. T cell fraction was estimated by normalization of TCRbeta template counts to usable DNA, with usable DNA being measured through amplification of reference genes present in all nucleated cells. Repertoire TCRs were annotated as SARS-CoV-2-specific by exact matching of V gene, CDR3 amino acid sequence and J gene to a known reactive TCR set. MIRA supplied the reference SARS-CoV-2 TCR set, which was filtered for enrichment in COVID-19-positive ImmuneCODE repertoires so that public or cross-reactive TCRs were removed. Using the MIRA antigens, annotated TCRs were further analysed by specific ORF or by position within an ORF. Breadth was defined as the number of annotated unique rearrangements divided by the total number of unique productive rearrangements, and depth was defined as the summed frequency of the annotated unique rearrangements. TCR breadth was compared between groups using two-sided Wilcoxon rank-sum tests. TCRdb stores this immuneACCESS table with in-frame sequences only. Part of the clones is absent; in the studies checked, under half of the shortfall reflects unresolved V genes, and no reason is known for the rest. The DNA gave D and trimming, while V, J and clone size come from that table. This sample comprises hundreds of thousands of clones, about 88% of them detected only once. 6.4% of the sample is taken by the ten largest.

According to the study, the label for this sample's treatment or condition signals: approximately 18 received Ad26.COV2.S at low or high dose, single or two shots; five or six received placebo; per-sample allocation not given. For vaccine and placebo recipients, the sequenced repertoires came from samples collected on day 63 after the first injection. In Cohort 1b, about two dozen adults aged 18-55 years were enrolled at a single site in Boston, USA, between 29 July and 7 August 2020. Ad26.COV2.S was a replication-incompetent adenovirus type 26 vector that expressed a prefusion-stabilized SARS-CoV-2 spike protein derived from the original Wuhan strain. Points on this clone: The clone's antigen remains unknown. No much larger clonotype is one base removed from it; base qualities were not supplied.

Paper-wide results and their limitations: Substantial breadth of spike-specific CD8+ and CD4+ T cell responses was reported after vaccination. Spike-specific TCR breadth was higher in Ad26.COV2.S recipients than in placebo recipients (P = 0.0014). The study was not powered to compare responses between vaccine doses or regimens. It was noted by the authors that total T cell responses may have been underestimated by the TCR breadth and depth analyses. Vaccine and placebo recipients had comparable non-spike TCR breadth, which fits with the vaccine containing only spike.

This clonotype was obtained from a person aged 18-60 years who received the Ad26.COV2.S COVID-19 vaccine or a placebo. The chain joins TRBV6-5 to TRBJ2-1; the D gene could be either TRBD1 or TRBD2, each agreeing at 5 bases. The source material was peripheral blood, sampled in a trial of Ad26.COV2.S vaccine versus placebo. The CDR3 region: CASTLGTAVSDEQFF. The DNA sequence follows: TGTGCCAGCACCCTCGGGACCGCAGTCAGCGATGAGCAGTTCTTC.